The entry below gives a single TCR beta chain sequence along with its context. The sample comes from a study of blood T cell repertoires in COVID-19. CDR1 is ENHRY and CDR2 is SYGVKD in the germline V gene. The CDR3 runs to 14 residues. V shed 6 bases and J shed 10 bases, with 16 bases lying between them. Study processing details: It was from reference gene primer amplification that nucleated cell counts were estimated. TCRdb's table, derived via immunoSEQ multiplex PCR, lists solely in-frame clones and lacks some. V and J calls and clone size come straight from that table; D and trimming were deduced from the DNA. The data contain 110,000 to 150,000 clones, roughly 77% of them seen just once; the ten biggest clones take up about 5%.

The gene calls are TRBV10-3 and TRBJ1-6; D is unclear. Sequenced material: peripheral blood. This sequence was found in a woman aged 70 to 79 with COVID-19, enrolled during active disease. The CDR3 bases are TGTGCCATCAGGGGCGGGGAGGCCGGCTCACCCCTCCACTTT. Its translation: CAIRGGEAGSPLHF.